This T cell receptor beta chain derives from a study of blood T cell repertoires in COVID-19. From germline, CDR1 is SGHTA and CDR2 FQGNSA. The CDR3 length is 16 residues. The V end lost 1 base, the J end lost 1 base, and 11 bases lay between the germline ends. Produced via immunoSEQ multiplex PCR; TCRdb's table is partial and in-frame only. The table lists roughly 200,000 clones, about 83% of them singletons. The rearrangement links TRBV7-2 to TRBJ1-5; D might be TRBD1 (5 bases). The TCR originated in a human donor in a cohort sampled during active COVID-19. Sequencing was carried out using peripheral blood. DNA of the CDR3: TGTGCCAGCAGCTTAGTAGCAGGGCCAAGCAATCAGCCCCAGCATTTT. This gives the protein CASSLVAGPSNQPQHF.